This paragraph covers one TCR beta chain sequence. The antigen is unknown. The data were obtained in a study of beta chain features in type 1 diabetes. Study as a whole: No patient-donor differences in age, gender, total cells or subset yield. General observations from the study: Healthy donors had naive, central memory and Treg TCRB repertoires that appeared less similar than those seen among patients. Shorter templates might be favored by PCR, and equally so in patients and in controls.

Expressed TCRB transcripts got sequenced, as all isolated RNA was reverse transcribed. Using immunoSEQ multiplex PCR, the repertoire was profiled, and TCRdb retains in-frame clones only, with some absent. The sample has approximately 140,000 clones, approximately 10% seen once. With V trimmed by 3 bases and J by 1 base, 5 bases remained unmatched. CDR3 length: 16 residues. From germline, CDR1 is MNHNS and CDR2 SASEGT. CD4+ naive, central memory, regulatory and stem cell-like memory subsets were isolated by sorting on CD45RO/CCR7/CD25/CD127/CD95/CD27. The TCR originated in a woman in her thirties or forties in good health. Sequenced sample: central memory CD4+ T cells from blood. V and J are TRBV6-1 and TRBJ2-7, with TRBD1 matching over 11 bases. The CDR3 protein is CASSEPGQGASYEQYF. The CDR3 coding sequence is TGTGCCAGCAGTGAGCCCGGACAGGGGGCATCCTACGAGCAGTACTTC.